A single T cell receptor (beta chain) is shown here with its context. It lacks a known antigen. Base qualities are not provided; no much larger clone lies one nucleotide away. This specimen comes from a study of blood T cell repertoires in COVID-19 (dated by TCRdb to 2020 to 2021). In terms of the full investigation: The collaborator samples originated in the United States, Italy and Spain and spanned the acute and convalescent phases of COVID-19. Where available, HLA class I and class II types were taken from metadata supplied by the sample provider and were not determined by assay-based typing. A freely available public database, intended as a resource for researchers studying the immune response to SARS-CoV-2, is where the repertoires were released. Nearly every sample came with metadata listing a de-identified subject ID, COVID-19 status, age in years and sex. Subjects who had been exposed to COVID-19, were actively infected with it, or had recovered from it provided the deeply sampled blood TCRbeta repertoires that made up the dataset. The samples were drawn from two sources: the first 160 participants of the ongoing ImmuneRACE study, and fewer than 1,500 subjects contributed by 6 global collaborators. The material from the prospective study consisted of cDNA or gDNA derived from T cells, B-cell-depleted T cells, or PBMCs. What the study reported, not specific to this receptor: The amount of clinical and demographic metadata varied by source and participant and was provided uncurated.

The immunoSEQ Assay, a bias-controlled multiplex PCR, was used to amplify TCRbeta CDR3 regions from genomic DNA. The paper's processing steps were these. Nucleated cell counts per sample were estimated from amplification of reference gene primers within the assay. To quantify the absolute abundance of each unique TCRbeta CDR3 rearrangement, sequence reads were collapsed and filtered. For each sample, productive Simpson clonality was calculated by taking the square root of Simpson's diversity index across productive rearrangements. TCRdb obtained this table from immuneACCESS and retained in-frame rearrangements with V and J assigned. These tables miss some clones; where compared with another copy, unresolved V genes account for less than half of the shortfall, and the remainder is unexplained. V and J calls plus clone size are reproduced from that table; the DNA served to infer D and trimming. The sample table holds 300,000 to 350,000 clones, of which approximately 86% were seen once. The ten most abundant clones make up 7.5% to 10% of the sample.

V lost 8 bases and J lost 3 bases, and the count of bases not matched to a germline gene is 8. CDR1 and CDR2 are drawn from the germline V gene: MDHEN, SYDVKM. Reading from cysteine to phenylalanine, the CDR3 counts 14 amino acids. Only the CDR3 DNA is retained, 42 bases long and in frame from the first base. One collaborating source in Seattle enrolled patients while the patients were actively infected and followed the patients over time throughout the course of disease. Each collaborating institution followed its own protocols to collect whole blood in K2EDTA tubes. For TCRbeta analysis, collaborator samples were shipped as frozen whole blood, as isolated PBMCs, or as DNA extracted from either sample type.

Material: peripheral blood. The sequence was collected from a young man with COVID-19, enrolled during active disease. Recombination joined TRBV28 with TRBJ2-7; TRBD1 agrees with 9 junctional bases. The CDR3 region has the sequence CASRTGGWDYEQYF. The nucleotide sequence is TGTGCCAGCCGCACAGGGGGCTGGGACTACGAGCAGTACTTC.